This T cell receptor beta chain was recorded in a study of technical replicates of blood from several donors (dated 2017 in TCRdb). Spanning cysteine to phenylalanine, the CDR3 consists of 14 amino acids. The read is trimmed to its CDR3 DNA, 42 bases read in frame from base 1. Relative to germline, V is 2 bases shorter and J is 0 bases shorter, with 6 bases between their ends. The germline V gene sets CDR1 to SGHDT and CDR2 to YYEEEE. A remark on this clone: Its specific antigen is unknown. No qualities accompany the bases; no much larger clone lies one base away.

The library was made by the immunoSEQ multiplex PCR assay. Sourced from immuneACCESS, this table was stored by TCRdb with only in-frame sequences that have V and J called. A share of the clones is absent; for the studies checked, an unresolved V gene accounts for under half, and the remainder has no known explanation. The sample table contains 60,000 to 75,000 clones; only one count was recorded for 95% to 98% of them. The ten most abundant clones make up approximately 0.3% of the sample. The TCR comes from a human donor in good health. The specimen was T cells isolated from PBMCs. The V and J genes are TRBV5-6 and TRBJ1-5; the D gene identity is not certain. The bases are TGTGCCAGCAGCTTTTATAGTAGCAATCAGCCCCAGCATTTT. Its product reads: CASSFYSSNQPQHF.